A single sample gave rise to the 16 T cell receptor beta chains below, sequenced in a study of T cells in women clearing cervical HPV infection. Libraries were prepared by immunoSEQ multiplex PCR; TCRdb keeps only in-frame clonotypes and omits some of them. The sample table includes about 32,000 clones. Sequencing was performed on blood buffy coat. These TCRs come from a woman between 18 and 69 years old with a cervical HPV16 infection that either progressed to CIN3+ or cleared (not recorded which).

This clone is classed as medium-sized by frequency. CDR3 DNA (partial): TGTGCCAGCAGCTTAACTCGTGGCACAGATACG. It yields the protein CASSLTRGTDT. The full CDR3 is CASSLTRGTDTQYF. This sequence joins TRBV11-2 and TRBJ2-3; no clear D gene. The CDR3 goes on 3 residues after the read ends, and that part is filled in from the germline J gene. Trimming pared 2 bases from V and 1 base from J, leaving 7 bases between. This CDR3 has 14 amino acids. Germline CDR1 is SGHAT and CDR2 is FQNNGV.

As to this clone: The read is 3 residues too short to cover the CDR3 end, so that end is filled in from the germline J gene. The chain couples TRBV30 to TRBJ1-1; D gene uncertain. Trimming removed 2 bases at V and 1 base at J, with 11 bases between. Germline-derived CDR1 and CDR2 are GTSNPN and SVGIG (reference sequence). CDR3 length: 14 amino acids. CDR3 DNA (partial): TGTGCCTGGAGTACCCCAGTTGGGAACACTGAA. Protein product: CAWSTPVGNTE. The whole CDR3 sequence is CAWSTPVGNTEAFF. Based on the CDR3 plus reference TRBV30 and TRBJ1-1, the full variable domain is SQTIHQWPATLVQPVGSPLSLECTVEGTSNPNLYWYRQAAGRGLQLLFYSVGIGQISSEVPQNLSASRPQDRQFILSSKKLLLSDSGFYLCAWSTPVGNTEAFFGQGTRLTVV.

On this clone itself: The CDR3 extends 3 residues past the end of the read, so its final part is completed from the germline J gene. The chain employs TRBV10-3 and TRBJ2-3; 13 bases map to TRBD2. CDR1 and CDR2 (germline): ENHRY, SYGVKD. The CDR3 length is 17 residues. CDR3 DNA, as far as it was read: TGTGCCATCAGTGAGTCCGGACTAGCGGGGGACCAAGAGACG. The encoded protein is CAISESGLAGDQET. In full, the CDR3 is CAISESGLAGDQETQYF.

On this clone itself: The CDR3 end lies 3 residues beyond the end of the read and is filled in from the germline J gene. The chain has TRBV7-2 and TRBJ1-2, with D hard to call. The length of the CDR3 is 13 residues. From germline, CDR1 is SGHTA and CDR2 FQGNSA. The sequenced CDR3 bases are TGTGCCAGCAGCTTAGTTTCAGGAGATACC. It is translated as CASSLVSGDT. The full CDR3 protein reads CASSLVSGDTYTF.

This CDR3 reads CASSYARGFFTEQYF. The covered CDR3 bases are TGTGCCAGCAGTTACGCCCGGGGATTCTTTACCGAG. The rearrangement links TRBV6-2 or TRBV6-3 to TRBJ2-7, with D perhaps matching TRBD2 (5 bases). The CDR3 extends 3 residues past the end of the read, so its final part is completed from the germline J gene. Trimming pared 2 bases from V and 6 bases from J, leaving 17 bases between. In germline, CDR1 is MNHEY, CDR2 SVGEGT. This CDR3 is built from 15 residues.

Notes on this clone: Read coverage stops 3 residues before the CDR3 terminus; the germline J gene supplies the remainder. The rearrangement uses TRBV6-2 or TRBV6-3 and TRBJ1-5; TRBD1 aligns across 11 bases. The germline V gene encodes CDR1 MNHEY and CDR2 SVGEGT. J lost 2 bases, V lost 11 bases, and 5 bases had no gene match. This CDR3 is 14 amino acids long. CDR3 bases read: TGTGCCTGCCGGGACAGGGGGGGCAATCAGCCC. Its translation: CACRDRGGNQP. The full CDR3 protein is CACRDRGGNQPQHF.

As to this clone: The read ends 3 residues before the CDR3 terminus; that terminus is restored from the germline J gene. V is TRBV19 and J is TRBJ1-2; TRBD1 is a possible D gene (6 bases). The CDR3 contains 15 residues. Germline values: CDR1 LNHDA, CDR2 SQIVND (reference sequence). Trimming stripped 4 bases from V and 5 bases from J, with 17 bases between. The chain's CDR3 is CASSTQSTGRYGYTF. Incomplete CDR3 DNA: TGTGCCAGTAGTACGCAGTCGACAGGCCGATATGGC.

Points on this clone: The read stops 3 residues short of the end of the CDR3; the missing end is completed from the germline J gene. This sequence joins TRBV30 and TRBJ1-2, with D possibly TRBD1 on 5 matching bases. V was trimmed by 2 bases and J by 5 bases, leaving 12 bases between them. This CDR3 comprises 13 residues. Germline CDR1 GTSNPN, CDR2 SVGIG (reference sequence). CDR3 in amino acids: CAWSLGRDYGYTF. CDR3 DNA (partial): TGTGCCTGGAGTCTAGGCAGGGATTATGGC.

Note on this clone: The read ends 3 residues early relative to the CDR3; the germline J gene fills the gap. V and J are TRBV30 and TRBJ2-3; no definite D call. There are 13 residues in the CDR3. Germline-derived CDR1 and CDR2 are GTSNPN and SVGIG (reference sequence). The chain's CDR3 is CAWSVEADQPQYF. Partial CDR3 DNA: TGTGCCTGGAGTGTTGAGGCGGATCAGCCG.

About this clone: The observed sequence ends 3 residues before the CDR3 terminus, with the missing tail filled in from the germline J gene. The chain combines TRBV5-6 with TRBJ1-1, with D hard to call. The V gene's germline CDR1 is SGHDT and CDR2 YYEEEE. The CDR3 consists of 14 residues. The V end lost 2 bases, the J end lost 1 base, and 9 bases lay between the germline ends. The CDR3 protein is CASSFWRGNTEAFF. The covered CDR3 bases are TGTGCCAGCAGCTTTTGGCGGGGGAACACTGAA.

Points on this clone: The read falls 3 residues short of the CDR3 end, and the missing part is taken from the germline J gene. This chain uses TRBV5-6 with TRBJ1-6; tentatively, D is TRBD1 (5 bases). Germline loops: CDR1 SGHDT, CDR2 YYEEEE. Trimming left V 4 bases short and J 9 bases short, with 11 bases between. The CDR3 is 13 amino acids. CDR3 bases read: TGTGCCAGCAGCGGGGGGGTGGGTTCACCC. It encodes CASSGGVGSP. The CDR3, in full, reads CASSGGVGSPLHF.

Concerning this clone: The CDR3 end lies 3 residues beyond the end of the read and is filled in from the germline J gene. This chain uses TRBV30 with TRBJ2-1; TRBD2 aligns across 10 bases. This CDR3 is built from 16 residues. The germline gives CDR1 GTSNPN, CDR2 SVGIG (reference sequence). Trimming at V came to 3 bases and at J to 1 base, leaving 6 bases not matched to a gene. CDR3 DNA (partial): TGTGCCTGGAGACCTAGCGGGAGAAGGTCCTACAATGAG. Encoded protein: CAWRPSGRRSYNE. The CDR3, in full, reads CAWRPSGRRSYNEQFF. Filled out from reference TRBV30 and TRBJ2-1, the complete variable domain reads SQTIHQWPATLVQPVGSPLSLECTVEGTSNPNLYWYRQAAGRGLQLLFYSVGIGQISSEVPQNLSASRPQDRQFILSSKKLLLSDSGFYLCAWRPSGRRSYNEQFFGPGTRLTVL.

Points on this clone: The sequence runs out 3 residues before the end of the CDR3; the remainder is reconstructed from the germline J gene. The chain couples TRBV19 to TRBJ2-2; perhaps TRBD1 as D (5 bases). Germline CDR1 is LNHDA and CDR2 is SQIVND (reference sequence). The CDR3 is 14 amino acids. V was shortened by 6 bases and J by 1 base, with 9 bases between the two germline ends. The CDR3 DNA, read in part, is TGTGCCAGTAGGCAGGGTCTGAACACCGGGGAG. Amino acids: CASRQGLNTGE. The complete CDR3 reads CASRQGLNTGELFF.

In regard to this clone: The read comes to an end 3 residues before the CDR3 does, leaving the germline J gene to fill in the end. The rearrangement links TRBV20-1 to TRBJ2-3; D remains ambiguous. This CDR3 spans 13 amino acids. Germline CDR1 reads DFQATT; CDR2 reads SNEGSKA (reference sequence). The chain's CDR3 is CSARDRLQETQYF. Incomplete CDR3 DNA: TGCAGTGCTAGAGACCGACTGCAAGAGACG.

With regard to this clone: The read terminates 3 residues ahead of where the CDR3 ends, so the germline J gene completes it. The V gene is TRBV4-2, the J gene TRBJ2-7; TRBD1 aligns across 9 bases. V shed 1 base, J shed 1 base, and the junction held 14 bases outside the gene matches. The CDR3 consists of 19 residues. The germline gives CDR1 LGHNA, CDR2 YNFKEQ. CDR3 sequence reads: CASSQGSPQMGQGSYEQYF. The CDR3 DNA, read in part, is TGTGCCAGCAGCCAAGGGAGTCCTCAAATGGGACAGGGTTCCTACGAG.

With respect to this clone: The read comes to an end 3 residues before the CDR3 does, leaving the germline J gene to fill in the end. The V call is TRBV18, the J call TRBJ1-1; D is ambiguous. Germline V gene sequence: CDR1 KGHSH, CDR2 LQKENI. CDR3 length: 14 residues. CDR3 sequence reads: CASSPGLAGYEAFF. Incomplete CDR3 DNA: TGTGCCAGCTCACCTGGACTAGCGGGATACGAG. The entire variable domain, with the rest obtained from reference TRBV18 and TRBJ1-1, is as follows: NAGVMQNPRHLVRRRGQEARLRCSPMKGHSHVYWYRQLPEEGLKFMVYLQKENIIDESGMPKERFSAEFPKEGPSILRIQQVVRGDSAAYFCASSPGLAGYEAFFGQGTRLTVV.